This TCR beta chain was found in a study of T cell changes during pregnancy in multiple sclerosis. V shed 3 bases and J 6 bases; nucleotides not matched to a gene: 8. The CDR3 totals 15 residues. Germline V CDR1 and CDR2: MDHEN, SYDVKM. Measured with immunoSEQ multiplex PCR; TCRdb has only the in-frame clones, and not every one. The repertoire has approximately 130,000 clones, about 96% of them found once; the top ten carry about 0.45%. The receptor's source is a female donor with multiple sclerosis, enrolled in a pregnancy study. Sequencing used peripheral blood, obtained after pregnancy. The rearrangement uses TRBV28 and TRBJ2-7, with 10 bases matching TRBD1. The CDR3 is CASSFSGQGNSEQYF. The CDR3 nucleotides are TGTGCCAGCAGTTTCTCGGGACAGGGGAACAGCGAGCAGTACTTC.